This entry lists 25 T cell receptor beta chains sequenced from one sample in a study of CD8+CD57+ T cells in acquired aplastic anemia. CD8+CD57+ cell expansion, shown by flow cytometry, had occurred in the patients selected for sequencing. TCR beta VDJ and CDR3 profiling used genomic DNA as template. MiXCR, run by TCRdb on the reads, gives a single entry per CDR3 protein. The data contain just over 450,000 distinct CDR3 sequences, under 40% of them singletons. The sequenced material came from sorted CD4+, CD8+, or CD8+CD57+ T cells (not recorded which) from PBMCs. Every receptor here comes from a human donor with aplastic anemia.

The chain joins TRBV24-1 to TRBJ1-2, with TRBD1 as a possible D gene (5 bases). Germline assignment: CDR1 KGHDR and CDR2 SFDVKD. CDR3 length: 13 residues. Between the trimmed V and J ends, which lost 12 bases and 5 bases, there was a span of 18 bases. CDR3 sequence (DNA): TGTGCCTCCGGGACCCTACAACATTATGGCTACACCTTC. Translating gives CASGTLQHYGYTF.

The V call is TRBV2, the J call TRBJ1-1, with a possible D match to TRBD1 (6 bases). The V end lost 2 bases, the J end lost 4 bases, and 14 bases lay between the germline ends. Germline CDR1 and CDR2: SNHLY and FYNNEI. The CDR3 loop spans 15 amino acids. CDR3 sequence (DNA): TGTGCCAGCAGTGAAAGTACGGGGGCTGGCACTGAAGCTTTCTTT. It is translated as CASSESTGAGTEAFF.

This clonotype was seen repeatedly, ten times or more. The genes are TRBV20-1 and TRBJ1-1; D ambiguous. Per germline, CDR1 DFQATT and CDR2 SNEGSKA (reference sequence). The CDR3 is made up of 13 amino acids. Trimming pared 4 bases from V and 0 bases from J, leaving 9 bases between. This chain's CDR3 is CSAIPDMNTEAFF. Written as DNA, the CDR3 is TGCAGTGCTATCCCAGACATGAACACTGAAGCTTTCTTT.

In its sample, this clonotype was seen a few times. The chain employs TRBV4-3 and TRBJ2-5, with unresolved D. CDR3 length equals 13 residues. The V gene's germline CDR1 is LGHNA and CDR2 YSLEER. The V and J ends lost 2 bases and 1 base respectively, with 5 bases between them. CDR3 in amino acids: CASSQSFQETQYF. CDR3 coding DNA: TGCGCCAGCAGCCAATCGTTCCAAGAGACCCAGTACTTC.

This clonotype was observed many times. The chain recombines TRBV12-3 or TRBV12-4 with TRBJ1-2; 9 positions agree with TRBD1. This CDR3 spans 14 amino acids. V dropped 5 bases and J dropped 4; count of bases not matched to a gene: 5. For the CDR3, the DNA is TGTGCCAGCAGTCCCGGGACAGGGCCCTATGGCTACACCTTC. Translation: CASSPGTGPYGYTF.

V usage is TRBV30 and J usage is TRBJ2-3; 11 bases agree with TRBD1. This CDR3 comprises 16 residues. With 1 base clipped from V and 2 bases from J, the junction kept 5 bases outside the gene matches. Germline V CDR1 and CDR2: GTSNPN, SVGIG (reference sequence). The CDR3 is CAWSGTGGQPTDTQYF. In DNA, the CDR3 is TGTGCCTGGAGTGGGACAGGGGGCCAACCCACAGATACGCAGTATTTT.

V gene TRBV24-1 combines with J gene TRBJ1-1; a possible D gene is TRBD1 (5 bases). The CDR3 runs to 16 residues. CDR1 is KGHDR, CDR2 SFDVKD, per germline. The V and J ends lost 6 bases and 1 base respectively, with 17 bases between them. CDR3 sequence: CATSLTWGRQNTEAFF. The CDR3 DNA is TGTGCCACCAGTTTGACCTGGGGCAGGCAGAACACTGAAGCTTTCTTT.

A note on this clonotype: One end of the junction does not line up with germline, which may come from a read error. The rearrangement uses TRBV12-3 or TRBV12-4 and TRBJ1-1; D remains unclear. CDR3 length: 13 amino acids. CDR3 sequence reads: CACSLEGYTEAFF. The CDR3 bases are TGTGCCTGCAGTTTAGAAGGGTACACTGAAGCTTTCTTT.

On this clonotype: A much larger clone differs by one base, so this may be a read error. The CDR3 DNA sequence: TGTGCCCGCAGCGTAGAAGCGGGAGGTTCCTACGAGCAGTACTTC. The encoded protein is CARSVEAGGSYEQYF. This sequence joins TRBV9 and TRBJ2-7; 9 bases match TRBD2. The length of the CDR3 is 15 residues. From germline, CDR1 is SGDLS and CDR2 YYNGEE. Full variable domain (outside the CDR3, taken from reference TRBV9 and TRBJ2-7): DSGVTQTPKHLITATGQRVTLRCSPRSGDLSVYWYQQSLDQGLQFLIQYYNGEERAKGNILERFSAQQFPDLHSELNLSSLELGDSALYFCARSVEAGGSYEQYFGPGTRLTVT.

This clonotype was found many times. V gene TRBV20-1 combines with J gene TRBJ1-2; the D gene is possibly TRBD1 (5 bases). Germline CDR1 and CDR2: DFQATT and SNEGSKA (reference sequence). CDR3 length: 13 residues. With 0 bases removed from V and 7 bases from J, the gap between germline ends came to 12 bases. This chain's CDR3 is CSAREAGTSGYTF. In nucleotides, the CDR3 is TGCAGTGCTAGAGAGGCAGGGACTTCTGGCTACACCTTC.

This clonotype was seen a single time. The CDR3 sequence: CASSEAQRTGWGYTF. CDR3 coding DNA: TGTGCCAGCAGTGAAGCTCAGCGTACAGGTTGGGGCTACACCTTC. The chain uses TRBV2 and TRBJ1-2; D is perhaps TRBD1 (5 bases). Trimming shortened V by 0 bases and J by 8 bases, and 16 bases separated the two germline ends. The CDR3 loop spans 15 amino acids. Germline assignment: CDR1 SNHLY and CDR2 FYNNEI.

This clonotype was picked up many times. The V gene is TRBV29-1, the J gene TRBJ1-5, with 7 positions matching TRBD1. The CDR3 extends over 15 amino acids. Germline V CDR1 and CDR2: SQVTM, ANQGSEA. The ends lost 6 bases at V and 4 bases at J; junction bases unmatched: 12. CDR3: CSVCLGDRLNQPQHF. For the CDR3, the DNA is TGCAGCGTCTGCCTCGGGGACAGACTTAATCAGCCCCAGCATTTT.

This clonotype has only a few counts. The gene calls are TRBV20-1 and TRBJ2-3, with D possibly matching TRBD2 (6 bases). V was shortened by 7 bases and J by 1 base, with 12 bases between the two germline ends. CDR1 and CDR2 (germline): DFQATT, SNEGSKA (reference sequence). This CDR3 has 13 amino acids. The CDR3 is CSVERAGTDTQYF. CDR3 bases: TGCAGTGTTGAGCGGGCGGGCACAGATACGCAGTATTTT.

This clonotype was found many times. J is TRBJ2-3 and V is TRBV19; TRBD2 might be the D (7 bases). V gave up 3 bases and J gave up 6 bases, with 13 bases separating them. CDR1 is LNHDA and CDR2 is SQIVND in the germline V gene (reference sequence). The CDR3 covers 14 residues. In nucleotides, the CDR3 is TGTGCCAGTAGTATTGGCGGGGGCGCGGATACGCAGTATTTT. Translating gives CASSIGGGADTQYF.

This clonotype was seen many times. This sequence joins TRBV24-1 and TRBJ2-3, with no clear D. The CDR3 consists of 15 residues. The germline V gene has CDR1 KGHDR and CDR2 SFDVKD. V was trimmed by 2 bases and J by 6 bases, leaving 14 bases between them. This chain's CDR3 is CATSDSWSGVDTQYF. CDR3 bases: TGTGCCACCAGTGATTCGTGGAGTGGGGTGGATACGCAGTATTTT.

This clonotype was observed many times. V usage is TRBV20-1 and J usage is TRBJ2-6; D is ambiguous. Trimming left V 4 bases short and J 3 bases short, with 4 bases between. In germline, CDR1 is DFQATT, CDR2 SNEGSKA (reference sequence). This CDR3 contains 12 residues. CDR3 nucleotides: TGCAGTGCTAAGGGTGGGGCCAACGTCCTGACTTTC. This sequence encodes CSAKGGANVLTF.

As to this clonotype: This could be a read error, since a much larger clone is one nucleotide away. This is likely a read error, given that the CDR3 carries no conserved phenylalanine or tryptophan at its end. The V call is TRBV20-1, the J call TRBJ1-5, with 10 bases identical to TRBD1. This CDR3 is built from 14 residues. Germline V gene sequence: CDR1 DFQATT, CDR2 SNEGSKA (reference sequence). The trim removed 5 bases at V and 7 bases at J, leaving 8 bases unmatched. The CDR3 region has the DNA TGCAGTGCTTCCGGGACAGGGGTGGAACAGCCCCAGCATCTT. Translating gives CSASGTGVEQPQHL.

This clonotype was observed many times. This chain uses TRBV20-1 with TRBJ1-6; D unclear. The ends were cut back, 6 bases at V and 5 bases at J, with 17 bases in the middle. From germline, CDR1 is DFQATT and CDR2 SNEGSKA (reference sequence). CDR3 length equals 15 residues. The CDR3 DNA reads TGCAGTGCACTTGGACCAGAAAGGGATAATTCACCCCTCCACTTT. Protein: CSALGPERDNSPLHF.

This clonotype appeared many times. The chain couples TRBV2 to TRBJ1-1, with a weak D call TRBD1 (5 bases). V lost 4 bases and J 1 base, leaving 10 bases between the germline ends. CDR1 and CDR2 (germline): SNHLY, FYNNEI. This CDR3 comprises 14 residues. CDR3 loop: CASSGRDRNTEAFF. DNA for the CDR3: TGTGCCAGCAGTGGGAGAGACAGGAACACTGAAGCTTTCTTT.

This clonotype appeared a few times. The gene calls are TRBV5-1 and TRBJ1-2; D is unresolved. V lost 5 bases and J lost 6, with 14 bases in between. The CDR3 is 13 residues long. The germline V gene encodes CDR1 SGHRS and CDR2 YFSETQ. The CDR3 spells CASSFRERDGYTF. CDR3 bases: TGCGCCAGCAGTTTTAGGGAGAGGGATGGCTACACCTTC.

This clonotype was counted a few times. The chain carries TRBV7-3 and TRBJ2-7; 8 bases line up with TRBD2. The CDR3 spans 15 residues. Germline V gives CDR1 SGHTA, CDR2 FQGTGA. J gave up 0 bases and V 5 bases, and 6 bases lay outside the gene matches. The CDR3 sequence: CASSLLAESSYEQYF. CDR3 nucleotide sequence: TGTGCCAGCAGCCTACTAGCGGAGAGCTCCTACGAGCAGTACTTC.

On this clonotype itself: A much larger clonotype is one base distant, so this may be a read error. The rearrangement links TRBV2 to TRBJ2-7; 7 nucleotides agree with TRBD2. Germline assignment: CDR1 SNHLY and CDR2 FYNNEI. This CDR3 is built from 13 residues. CDR3 coding DNA: TGTGCCGGCAGTTCCGGACTAGCCTACGAGCAGTACTTC. It is translated as CAGSSGLAYEQYF.

The chain employs TRBV2 and TRBJ1-1; a weak D match, TRBD1 (5 bases). CDR3 length equals 13 residues. The germline CDR1 and CDR2 sequences are SNHLY and FYNNEI. V was shortened by 9 bases and J by 11 bases, with 22 bases between the two germline ends. CDR3 coding DNA: TGTGCCAGAAGGTGGGAACGGGACGGAGAGGCTTTCTTT. It translates to CARRWERDGEAFF. Filled out from reference TRBV2 and TRBJ1-1, the complete variable domain reads EPEVTQTPSHQVTQMGQEVILRCVPISNHLYFYWYRQILGQKVEFLVSFYNNEISEKSEIFDDQFSVERPDGSNFTLKIRSTKLEDSAMYFCARRWERDGEAFFGQGTRLTVV.

This clonotype was picked up a small number of times. A read error is possible here, since a much larger clone lies one base away. V usage is TRBV7-9 and J usage is TRBJ2-7; D possibly corresponds to TRBD2 (5 bases). The CDR3 has 13 residues. CDR1 is SEHNR, CDR2 FQNEAQ, per germline (reference sequence). V was shortened by 7 bases and J by 2 bases, with 12 bases between the two germline ends. The CDR3 sequence: CASIPPGTYEQYF. For the CDR3, the DNA is TGTGCCAGCATCCCGCCGGGGACCTACGAGCAGTACTTC.

This clonotype has a handful of counts. The V and J genes are TRBV5-1 and TRBJ2-7, with TRBD2 as a possible D gene (6 bases). The germline V gene has CDR1 SGHRS and CDR2 YFSETQ. The germline V and J ends were trimmed by 7 bases and 4 bases, with 15 bases remaining between them. The CDR3 covers 13 residues. The CDR3 is CASFETSRYEQYF. CDR3 bases: TGCGCCAGCTTTGAGACTAGTAGGTACGAGCAGTACTTC.